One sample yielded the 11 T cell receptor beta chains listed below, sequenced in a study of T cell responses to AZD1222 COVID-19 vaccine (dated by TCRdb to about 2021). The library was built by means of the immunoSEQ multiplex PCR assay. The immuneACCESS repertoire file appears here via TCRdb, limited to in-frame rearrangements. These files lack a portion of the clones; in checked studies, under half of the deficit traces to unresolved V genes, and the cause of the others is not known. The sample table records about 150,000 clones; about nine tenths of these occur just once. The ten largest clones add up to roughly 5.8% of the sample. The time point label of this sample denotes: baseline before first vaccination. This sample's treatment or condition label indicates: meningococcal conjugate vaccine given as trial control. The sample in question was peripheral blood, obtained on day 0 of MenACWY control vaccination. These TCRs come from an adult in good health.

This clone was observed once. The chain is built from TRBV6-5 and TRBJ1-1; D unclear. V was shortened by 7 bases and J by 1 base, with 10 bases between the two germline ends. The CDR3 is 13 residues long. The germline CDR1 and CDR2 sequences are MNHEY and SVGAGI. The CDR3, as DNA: TGTGCCAGCACCAAAGTTGGGAACACTGAAGCTTTCTTT. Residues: CASTKVGNTEAFF.

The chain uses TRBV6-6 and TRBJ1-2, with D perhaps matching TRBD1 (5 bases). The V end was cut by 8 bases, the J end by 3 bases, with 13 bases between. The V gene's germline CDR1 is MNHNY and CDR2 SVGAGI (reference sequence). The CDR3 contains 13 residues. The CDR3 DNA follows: TGTGCCAGCTGCAGGGAATCAGACTATGGCTACACCTTC. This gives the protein CASCRESDYGYTF.

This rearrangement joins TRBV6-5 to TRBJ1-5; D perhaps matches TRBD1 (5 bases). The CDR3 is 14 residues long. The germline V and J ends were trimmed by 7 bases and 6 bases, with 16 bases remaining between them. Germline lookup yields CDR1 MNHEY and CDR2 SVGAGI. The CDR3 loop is CASTPQGTIQPQHF. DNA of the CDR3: TGTGCCAGCACACCTCAGGGTACGATTCAGCCCCAGCATTTT.

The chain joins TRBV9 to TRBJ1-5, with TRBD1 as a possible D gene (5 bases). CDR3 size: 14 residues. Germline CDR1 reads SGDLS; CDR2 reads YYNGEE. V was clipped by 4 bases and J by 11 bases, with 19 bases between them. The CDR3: CASSPPLRSGAQHF. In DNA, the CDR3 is TGTGCCAGCAGCCCCCCCCTAAGATCGGGGGCCCAGCATTTT.

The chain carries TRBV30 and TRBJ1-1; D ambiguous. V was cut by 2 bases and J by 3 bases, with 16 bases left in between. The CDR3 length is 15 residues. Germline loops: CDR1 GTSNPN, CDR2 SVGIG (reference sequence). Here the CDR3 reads CAWSTNSPLYTEAFF. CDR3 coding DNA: TGTGCCTGGAGTACAAACAGCCCGCTCTACACTGAAGCTTTCTTT.

CDR3 sequence reads: CASGFYTGELFF. CDR3 in DNA: TGTGCCAGCGGCTTCTACACCGGGGAGCTGTTTTTT. V usage is TRBV2 and J usage is TRBJ2-2; D is undetermined. This CDR3 spans 12 amino acids. The V end was cut by 8 bases, the J end by 3 bases, with 7 bases between. CDR1 is SNHLY, CDR2 FYNNEI, per germline.

The CDR3 DNA reads as TGTGCCAGCAGCTTTTGGACTAGCGGGGAGACCTACGAGCAGTACTTC. The encoded protein is CASSFWTSGETYEQYF. This chain joins TRBV7-2 and TRBJ2-7; 12 bases line up with TRBD2. From germline, CDR1 is SGHTA and CDR2 FQGNSA. The CDR3 extends over 16 amino acids. V was clipped by 3 bases and J by 2 bases; unmatched bases: 5.

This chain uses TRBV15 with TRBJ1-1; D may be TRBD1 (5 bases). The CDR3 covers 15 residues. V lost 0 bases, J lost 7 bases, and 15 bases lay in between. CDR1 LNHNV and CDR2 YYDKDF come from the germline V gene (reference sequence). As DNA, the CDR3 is TGTGCCACCAGCAGAGATCTGGGGCAGGGCTTTGAAGCTTTCTTT. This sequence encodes CATSRDLGQGFEAFF.

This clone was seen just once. CDR3 sequence (DNA): TGTGCCAGCCGACGACAGGGGGCAGCCGGGGAGCTGTTTTTT. Its translation: CASRRQGAAGELFF. This chain links TRBV9 with TRBJ2-2, with 10 bases that match TRBD1. CDR1 and CDR2 from the germline V gene are SGDLS and YYNGEE. Germline trimming cut 7 bases from V and 6 bases from J; bases unmatched to any gene: 6. This CDR3 is 14 amino acids long.

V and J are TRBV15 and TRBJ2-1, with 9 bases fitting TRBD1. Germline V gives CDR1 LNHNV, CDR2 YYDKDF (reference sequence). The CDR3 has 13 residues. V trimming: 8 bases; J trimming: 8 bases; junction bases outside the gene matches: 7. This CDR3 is CATGTGSYDEQFF. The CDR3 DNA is TGTGCCACCGGGACAGGGTCGTATGATGAGCAGTTCTTC. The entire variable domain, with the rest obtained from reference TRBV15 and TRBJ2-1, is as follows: DAMVIQNPRYQVTQFGKPVTLSCSQTLNHNVMYWYQQKSSQAPKLLFHYYDKDFNNEADTPDNFQSRRPNTSFCFLDIRSPGLGDTAMYLCATGTGSYDEQFFGPGTRLTVL.

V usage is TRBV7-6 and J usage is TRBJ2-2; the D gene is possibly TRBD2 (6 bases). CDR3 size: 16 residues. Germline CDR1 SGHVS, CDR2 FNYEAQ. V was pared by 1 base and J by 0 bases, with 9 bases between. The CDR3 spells CASSLVTSTNTGELFF. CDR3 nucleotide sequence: TGTGCCAGCAGCTTAGTAACTAGCACGAACACCGGGGAGCTGTTTTTT.